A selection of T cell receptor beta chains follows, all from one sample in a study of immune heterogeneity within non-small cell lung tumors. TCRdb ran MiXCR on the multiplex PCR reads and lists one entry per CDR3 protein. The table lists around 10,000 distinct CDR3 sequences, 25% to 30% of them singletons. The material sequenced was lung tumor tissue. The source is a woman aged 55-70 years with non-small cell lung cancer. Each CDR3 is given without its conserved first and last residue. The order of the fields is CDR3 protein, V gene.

CDR3 protein: SVHHPSGTSSYEQY; V gene: TRBV20-1
CDR3 protein: ASSIVASGRAPNTDTQY; V gene: TRBV19
CDR3 protein: ASSYFQNGAEAF; V gene: TRBV6-6
CDR3 protein: ASSENGNTGELF; V gene: TRBV25-1
CDR3 protein: ASSSPPIVGTQY; V gene: TRBV12-3/TRBV12-4
CDR3 protein: ATSALGLRAGTGELF; V gene: TRBV24-1
CDR3 protein: ASSLGTWGLPEAF; V gene: TRBV7-9
CDR3 protein: ASSFGTSNEQF; V gene: TRBV5-1
CDR3 protein: ASSLVGGVGTDTQY; V gene: TRBV6-2/TRBV6-3
CDR3 protein: ATSSEQGPNEKLF; V gene: TRBV15
CDR3 protein: SARRQGHEAF; V gene: TRBV20-1
CDR3 protein: ASYTATGARGYT; V gene: TRBV6-5
CDR3 protein: ASSFRDAGAGELF; V gene: TRBV5-1
CDR3 protein: SARDSRGQGYHEQY; V gene: TRBV20-1
CDR3 protein: SASGRASYNEQF; V gene: TRBV20-1
CDR3 protein: ASSRESVTDTQY; V gene: TRBV19
CDR3 protein: ASSLVEHGSTEAF; V gene: TRBV5-5
CDR3 protein: SASLYNEQF; V gene: TRBV20-1
CDR3 protein: ASRLRQNTGELF; V gene: TRBV11-2
CDR3 protein: ASSSQETQY; V gene: TRBV5-1
CDR3 protein: ASSSGLAGVDMDEQF; V gene: TRBV7-2
CDR3 protein: ASSSVGTVGIQY; V gene: TRBV11-2
CDR3 protein: ASKARGYTDTQY; V gene: TRBV28
CDR3 protein: ASSEDSREQF; V gene: TRBV2
CDR3 protein: ASRMEGIGVSPLH; V gene: TRBV6-2/TRBV6-3
CDR3 protein: ASSSRGGTKNIQY; V gene: TRBV11-3
CDR3 protein: ASSLGLAEGRDTQY; V gene: TRBV19
CDR3 protein: ASSRGRNQPQH; V gene: TRBV28
CDR3 protein: SARSGGPGEQY; V gene: TRBV20-1
CDR3 protein: SARDGTGGYEQY; V gene: TRBV20-1
CDR3 protein: ASSQSAEDTQY; V gene: TRBV12-3/TRBV12-4
CDR3 protein: SAPAYNYQF; V gene: TRBV20-1
CDR3 protein: ASSLVGYQPQH; V gene: TRBV7-8
CDR3 protein: ASSFEGTEAF; V gene: TRBV28
CDR3 protein: ASSPRTGANEQF; V gene: TRBV28
CDR3 protein: AISAIRDRGSYGYT; V gene: TRBV10-3
CDR3 protein: ASSWDGQGVGGYT; V gene: TRBV5-1
CDR3 protein: ATSRDRYSYEQY; V gene: TRBV15
CDR3 protein: SARESGILMAYGYT; V gene: TRBV20-1
CDR3 protein: ASSDLGRRVQPQH; V gene: TRBV6-1
CDR3 protein: AWTPRGLEAF; V gene: TRBV30
CDR3 protein: SSGPGQGRTGELF; V gene: TRBV2
CDR3 protein: SARGTGLSGANVLT; V gene: TRBV20-1
CDR3 protein: ASSFGTRATQY; V gene: TRBV7-2
CDR3 protein: ASSQGQETQETQY; V gene: TRBV2
CDR3 protein: ASSSLGTSGRP; V gene: TRBV2
CDR3 protein: ASSLAVTSTEQF; V gene: TRBV7-6
CDR3 protein: SVVKTGDYT; V gene: TRBV29-1
CDR3 protein: ASRSHTLTGSTGELF; V gene: TRBV5-5
CDR3 protein: ASSSWGGTIY; V gene: TRBV11-2
CDR3 protein: ASRGQGESDTQY; V gene: TRBV6-1
CDR3 protein: ASSFYRRTNEQF; V gene: TRBV5-8
CDR3 protein: ASSVGGNTDTQY; V gene: TRBV6-1
CDR3 protein: ASSLGVYVHEKLF; V gene: TRBV6-2/TRBV6-3
CDR3 protein: ASSYGTGFTDTQY; V gene: TRBV7-3
CDR3 protein: ASSLRLAGGLANEQF; V gene: TRBV7-9
CDR3 protein: SVESGLGHPSHPLSYNEQF; V gene: TRBV29-1
CDR3 protein: ASSYGKSNYGYT; V gene: TRBV6-5
CDR3 protein: AISERDRQSEQF; V gene: TRBV10-3